Listed below are T cell receptor beta chains from one sample, sequenced in a study of cytomegalovirus exposure and HLA in healthy donors. Only in-frame clones appear in the TCRdb table, and some are missing; sequencing was by immunoSEQ multiplex PCR. The sample includes around 130,000 clones, roughly three quarters seen only once; the top ten take roughly 2%. What was sequenced was PBMCs. These receptor sequences come from a man between 18 and 35 years old in good health and CMV-seronegative. Each CDR3 is given without its conserved first and last residue. The order of the fields is V gene, J gene, CDR3 protein.

TRBV18,TRBJ1-2,ASSPPGYGYT
TRBV14,TRBJ2-7,ASSQTGGYLYEQY
TRBV28,TRBJ2-3,ASTGTSGRARYTQY
TRBV9,TRBJ2-2,ASSVVGGAAGELF
TRBV19,TRBJ2-2,ASSTWTSGNTGELF
TRBV18,TRBJ2-3,ASSPGSGSTDTQY
TRBV19,TRBJ2-6,ASGRGQGSSGANVLT
TRBV7-9,TRBJ2-1,ASSLIGQNNEQF
TRBV27,TRBJ2-1,ASRLFGREGGNEQF
TRBV6-5,TRBJ2-3,ASSPLRRSTDTQY
TRBV5-4,TRBJ2-2,ASSLDRQGGNTGELF
TRBV4-3,TRBJ2-5,ASSQEGLAGETQY